The source of this T cell receptor beta chain is a study of blood T cell repertoires in COVID-19. Study as a whole: PBMCs, B-cell-depleted T cells, or T cells provided the cDNA or gDNA that made up the material.

Original handling: Using reference gene primer amplification, nucleated cell counts were estimated. The method was immunoSEQ multiplex PCR; TCRdb's version includes in-frame clones alone and lacks a portion of them. V and J calls and clone size are given by that table; D and trimming were obtained from the DNA. Of roughly 430,000 clones listed, around nine tenths are singletons. Residents of about two dozen US areas, aged roughly 18 to 90 years, made up the participants. Donors were grouped by their self-reported clinical history. Germline lookup yields CDR1 SGHTA and CDR2 FQGNSA. This CDR3 has 15 amino acids. V shed 3 bases, J shed 2 bases, and the junction held 7 bases outside the gene matches.

This receptor was taken from a woman under 30 who had been exposed to COVID-19. Specimen: PBMCs or T cells enriched from blood (not recorded which). The J gene is TRBJ2-7, the V gene TRBV7-2; TRBD2 matches 7 bases. CDR3 amino acids: CASSFGGSSPYEQYF. CDR3 in DNA: TGTGCCAGCAGCTTCGGCGGGAGTAGCCCCTACGAGCAGTACTTC.